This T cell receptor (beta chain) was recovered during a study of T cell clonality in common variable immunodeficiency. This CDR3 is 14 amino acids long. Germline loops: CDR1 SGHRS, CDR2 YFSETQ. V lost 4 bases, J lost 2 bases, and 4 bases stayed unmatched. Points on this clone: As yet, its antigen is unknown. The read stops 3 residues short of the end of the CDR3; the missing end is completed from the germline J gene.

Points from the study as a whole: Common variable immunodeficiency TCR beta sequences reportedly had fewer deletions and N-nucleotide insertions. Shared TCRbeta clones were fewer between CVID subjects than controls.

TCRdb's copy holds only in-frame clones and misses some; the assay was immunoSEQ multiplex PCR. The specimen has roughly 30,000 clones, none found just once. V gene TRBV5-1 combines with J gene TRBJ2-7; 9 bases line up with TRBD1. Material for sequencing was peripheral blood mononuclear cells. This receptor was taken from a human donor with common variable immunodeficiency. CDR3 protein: CASSVGQGPYEQYF. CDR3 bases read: TGCGCCAGCAGCGTCGGACAGGGGCCCTACGAG.